This is a list of T cell receptor beta chains from one sample in a study of blood T cells in healthy people across ages. MiXCR was run by TCRdb on the 5' RACE reads, yielding one entry per CDR3 protein. The data contain about 970,000 distinct CDR3 sequences, 51% of them seen just once; the ten biggest clones take up about a fifth. The sample consisted of blood. These receptors originate from a woman aged 55-69 years in good health. Each CDR3 is given with its conserved first and last residue. A D gene is named only where the DNA matches it firmly. Not every row has a clone size; where given, it reads once, few, many or a size class.

V gene	clone size	J gene	D gene	CDR3 DNA	CDR3 protein
TRBV7-2	.	TRBJ2-7	TRBD2	TGTGCCAGCAGCTCTACGCCCCGGACTAGCGGGGGAACCTACGAGCAGTACTTC	CASSSTPRTSGGTYEQYF
TRBV25-1	.	TRBJ2-7	.	TGTGCCAACAGTACCCCGGGACGAGGCTACGAGCAGTACTTC	CANSTPGRGYEQYF
TRBV20-1	once	TRBJ1-6	.	TGCAGTGCTAGAGATCTGGTTTCTCAGGGAAGCGCCGCCCGTGGTAATTCACCCCTCCACTTT	CSARDLVSQGSAARGNSPLHF
TRBV2	.	TRBJ2-4	TRBD2	TGTGCCAGCAGCCCCAAGGGCTCTAGCGGACTGCAGTACTTC	CASSPKGSSGLQYF
TRBV12-3/TRBV12-4	.	TRBJ2-5	TRBD2	TGTGCCAGCAGTTTTTGGGACTATGGGACCCAGTACTTC	CASSFWDYGTQYF
TRBV12-3/TRBV12-4	once	TRBJ2-7	.	TGTGCCAGCAGTCCCGGGGGGCGTTCTCGCGAGCAGTACTTC	CASSPGGRSREQYF
TRBV28	.	TRBJ2-4	TRBD2	TGTGCCAGCAGTTTCGGGACTAGCGGGGGTCTAGCCAAAAACATTCAGTACTTC	CASSFGTSGGLAKNIQYF
TRBV5-1	.	TRBJ2-1	.	TGCGCCAGCAGCTCGGATGTTCTCGAGCAGTTCTTC	CASSSDVLEQFF
TRBV12-3/TRBV12-4	few	TRBJ2-1	TRBD1	TGTGCCAGCAGTTCCCCGGGACAGGGGTTCGGCAATGAGCAGTTCTTC	CASSSPGQGFGNEQFF
TRBV3-1	.	TRBJ2-5	.	TGTGCCAGCAGCCAAGATCGGTGGGAGTGGGATCAAGAGACCCAGTACTTC	CASSQDRWEWDQETQYF
TRBV20-1	.	TRBJ1-2	.	TGCAGTGCTAAAAATAGGCGCTACACCTTC	CSAKNRRYTF
TRBV25-1	.	TRBJ2-3	.	TGTGCCAGCAGTGAGACCACCTCCTTCGAGACAGATACGCAGTATTTT	CASSETTSFETDTQYF
TRBV7-9	few	TRBJ1-5	.	TGTGCCAGCAGCATCCAGGGTAGCAATCAGCCCCAGCATTTT	CASSIQGSNQPQHF
TRBV24-1	.	TRBJ1-2	.	TGTGCCACCAGTGACAGACCCGATGGCTATGGCTACACCTTC	CATSDRPDGYGYTF
TRBV29-1	few	TRBJ1-5	.	TGCAGCGTAGGGGAAGACGGGCAGCCCCAGCATTTT	CSVGEDGQPQHF
TRBV7-9	.	TRBJ2-1	.	TGCGCCAGCAGCTTGTCAGGGCCAGCGAAGCAGTTCTTC	CASSLSGPAKQFF
TRBV30	.	TRBJ2-1	TRBD1	TGTGCCTGGAGTGCAGGGACAGGGGGCAATGAGCAGTTCTTC	CAWSAGTGGNEQFF
TRBV29-1	.	TRBJ2-1	TRBD2	TGCAGCGTCTCAAGGGGCAGCGGGGTGGATGAGCAGTTCTTC	CSVSRGSGVDEQFF
TRBV7-9	.	TRBJ2-3	.	TGTGCCAGCAGCTTATCGAGAGACAGCCGGTATTTT	CASSLSRDSRYF
TRBV6-6	few	TRBJ1-5	TRBD1	TGTGCCAGCAGTTACGCGGACAGGCCGAGGACTCAGCCCCAGCATTTT	CASSYADRPRTQPQHF
TRBV5-5	.	TRBJ2-1	TRBD1	TGTGCCAGCAGCATCGGACAGGGAATTACCAATGAGCAGTTCTTC	CASSIGQGITNEQFF
TRBV27	once	TRBJ2-7	.	TGTGCCAGCTCCACGAACTCCCAGGGTTACGAGCAGTACTTC	CASSTNSQGYEQYF
TRBV5-1	few	TRBJ2-7	.	TGCGCCAGCAGCTTGGACCAGGGGGGAATCTACGAGCAGTACTTC	CASSLDQGGIYEQYF
TRBV7-2	.	TRBJ2-1	TRBD2	TGTGCCAGCAGCCCCCTGGGACTAGCGGGAAACGATGAGCAGTTCTTC	CASSPLGLAGNDEQFF
TRBV29-1	.	TRBJ2-1	.	TGCAGCGTTCGGGATGGGCGGAGATACAATGAGCAGTTCTTC	CSVRDGRRYNEQFF
TRBV27	.	TRBJ2-3	.	TGTGCCAGCAGCCCTTCGGGCGCCCTTAGCACAGATACGCAGTATTTT	CASSPSGALSTDTQYF
TRBV3-1	.	TRBJ2-6	.	TGTGCCAGCAGCCAATGGTCGCCGGGAGTCAGCTCTGGGGCCAACGTCCTGACTTTC	CASSQWSPGVSSGANVLTF
TRBV28	few	TRBJ2-1	TRBD2	TGTGCCAGCAGAGCTAGCGGGAGGGCCTGGGATGAGCAGTTCTTC	CASRASGRAWDEQFF
TRBV20-1	.	TRBJ2-5	TRBD2	TGCAGTACTGTCCAGCGCGGGAGGTGGGAGACCCAGTACTTC	CSTVQRGRWETQYF
TRBV6-1	.	TRBJ2-7	TRBD1	TGTGCCAGCAGTGAACCGGGACAGGGGGTGGGGCAGTACTTC	CASSEPGQGVGQYF
TRBV7-9	few	TRBJ1-6	.	TGTGCCAGCAGCCGCGGGGCAGCCAATTCACCCCTCCACTTT	CASSRGAANSPLHF
TRBV29-1	.	TRBJ2-7	.	TGCGGCGTTGAAGAGGGCGGTAGCTCCTACGAGCAGTACTTC	CGVEEGGSSYEQYF
TRBV29-1	once	TRBJ2-5	TRBD2	TGCAGCGTCCGTGGTAGCGGGAGTCCCGAGACCCAGTACTTC	CSVRGSGSPETQYF
TRBV2	.	TRBJ1-1	TRBD1	TGTGCCAGCAGGGGGGACAGCAACACTGAAGCTTTCTTT	CASRGDSNTEAFF
TRBV3-1	once	TRBJ2-6	.	TGTGCCAGCAGCCAGAGGCAGGGGACGCCTGGGGCCAACGTCCTGACTTTC	CASSQRQGTPGANVLTF
TRBV5-5	.	TRBJ1-5	.	TGTGCCAGCAGCTTATCAGGGATGGGAATTAGCAATCAGCCCCAGCATTTT	CASSLSGMGISNQPQHF
TRBV4-3	.	TRBJ2-3	.	TGCGCCAGCAGCCAAGCAGCCGCCGGTCCCGGAGGAGATACGCAGTATTTT	CASSQAAAGPGGDTQYF
TRBV27	.	TRBJ2-7	.	TGTGCCAGCAGTGCCCGAGTGGGATACAACGAGCAGTACTTC	CASSARVGYNEQYF
TRBV4-1	many	TRBJ2-4	.	TGCGCCAGCAGCCAGTCCGGGACACCCTCCTCTGAAAACATTCAGTACTTC	CASSQSGTPSSENIQYF
TRBV18	.	TRBJ2-5	TRBD1	TGTGCCAGCTCATTAGGCCTTACAGGGGGCTTGGAGACCCAGTACTTC	CASSLGLTGGLETQYF
TRBV20-1	.	TRBJ2-5	.	TGCAGTGCTAGAGAAGGGGGAGGCTGGAGAAAGACCCAGTACTTC	CSAREGGGWRKTQYF
TRBV20-1	.	TRBJ2-4	TRBD1	TGCAGTGCTAGAGGGGAGACAGGGCAGGACATTCAGTACTTC	CSARGETGQDIQYF
TRBV11-2	once	TRBJ1-4	.	TGTGCCAGCAGCTTAGTCGGTTGGACCAATGAAAAACTGTTTTTT	CASSLVGWTNEKLFF
TRBV20-1	.	TRBJ2-1	TRBD2	TGCAGTGCTAGAGATATCCTGGGACTAAGTAATGAGCAGTTCTTC	CSARDILGLSNEQFF
TRBV18	.	TRBJ1-1	.	TGTGCCAGCTCGAACCGTGACAGAACAATGAACACTGAAGCTTTCTTT	CASSNRDRTMNTEAFF
TRBV3-1	.	TRBJ2-7	.	TGTGCCAGCAGCCAAGTCTCGGGAGATCTCGAGCAGTACTTC	CASSQVSGDLEQYF
TRBV20-1	few	TRBJ2-1	TRBD2	TGCAGTGCTAGAGTACCGGGACTAGCGGGAGGGGGTTACAATGAGCAGTTCTTC	CSARVPGLAGGGYNEQFF
TRBV29-1	many	TRBJ2-7	TRBD2	TGCAGCGTTGAAGAACGCGGGAGTATATACGAGCAGTACTTC	CSVEERGSIYEQYF
TRBV9	.	TRBJ2-7	.	TGTGCCAGCAGCGTAGACTCAAACCCCACCTACGAGCAGTACTTC	CASSVDSNPTYEQYF